A selection of T cell receptor beta chains follows, all from one sample in a study of PD-1 blockade in mismatch repair-deficient tumors. No antigen has been identified for these receptors. Generated by immunoSEQ multiplex PCR, the TCRdb table keeps only in-frame clones and is missing some. The data show approximately 13,000 clones, around 80% seen once. This sample comprised cells cultured in vitro, obtained from a patient treated with pembrolizumab. Receptor source: an adult with mismatch repair-deficient cancer. The CDR3 runs from the conserved cysteine through the conserved F or W. The D gene is left open where the match is weak. Clone size appears in some rows only: once, few, many, or a class for an expanded clone.

abundance | j_gene | v_gene | d_gene | len | CDR3aa | CDR3nt
- | TRBJ1-6 | TRBV14 | TRBD1 | 16 | CASSPRKGQSNSPLHF | TGTGCCAGCAGCCCCCGGAAGGGACAGTCTAATTCACCCCTCCACTTT
- | TRBJ1-6 | TRBV9 | - | 15 | CASSVKARDNSPLHF | TGTGCCAGCAGCGTAAAGGCTCGGGATAATTCACCCCTCCACTTT
- | TRBJ1-4 | TRBV7-9 | - | 18 | CASSFRSFSGATNEKLFF | TGTGCCAGCAGCTTCCGATCCTTTAGCGGCGCAACTAATGAAAAACTGTTTTTT
- | TRBJ2-1 | TRBV4-1 | TRBD2 | 14 | CASSQAGGRIGQFF | TGCGCCAGCAGCCAGGCGGGAGGACGTATTGGGCAGTTCTTC
- | TRBJ2-1 | TRBV30 | TRBD2 | 16 | CAWTIPERDWGNEQFF | TGTGCCTGGACCATACCGGAGCGGGACTGGGGGAATGAGCAGTTCTTC
- | TRBJ2-5 | TRBV5-4 | - | 15 | CASSLGLGGEETQYF | TGTGCCAGCAGCTTGGGACTAGGGGGCGAAGAGACCCAGTACTTC
- | TRBJ2-7 | TRBV7-8 | TRBD1 | 15 | CASSLIQGYSYEQYF | TGTGCCAGCAGCTTAATACAGGGGTATTCCTACGAGCAGTACTTC
- | TRBJ2-1 | TRBV27 | TRBD2 | 20 | CASSPARTSGRGSKEHEQFF | TGTGCCAGCAGTCCGGCGAGGACTAGCGGGAGAGGGTCGAAGGAACATGAGCAGTTCTTC
- | TRBJ1-2 | TRBV7-9 | - | 12 | CASSFGQGYYTF | TGTGCCAGCAGTTTTGGGCAGGGCTACTACACCTTC
- | TRBJ2-7 | TRBV28 | - | 15 | CASRPPSGDSYEQYF | TGTGCCAGCCGTCCCCCCTCAGGGGACTCCTACGAGCAGTACTTC
- | TRBJ2-7 | TRBV4-1 | - | 17 | CASSQDHGTDGSYEQYF | TGCGCCAGCAGCCAAGATCACGGGACCGATGGCTCCTACGAGCAGTACTTC
- | TRBJ2-7 | TRBV6-6 | TRBD2 | 15 | CASSYKREDSYEQYF | TGTGCCAGCAGTTACAAGCGGGAGGACTCCTACGAGCAGTACTTC
once | TRBJ2-1 | TRBV29-1 | - | 14 | CSGIPSRVVNEQFF | TGCAGCGGTATACCTTCCCGGGTCGTCAATGAGCAGTTCTTC
- | TRBJ1-5 | TRBV5-1 | - | 13 | CASSRDLDQPQHF | TGCGCCAGCAGTAGGGACCTTGATCAGCCCCAGCATTTT
- | TRBJ1-5 | TRBV10-3 | - | 13 | CAIRVAGNQPQHF | TGTGCCATCAGGGTAGCCGGCAATCAGCCCCAGCATTTT
once | TRBJ1-1 | TRBV5-1 | - | 14 | CASSPGFGGTEAFF | TGCGCCAGCAGCCCAGGGTTCGGGGGCACTGAAGCTTTCTTT
- | TRBJ2-7 | TRBV5-4 | - | 12 | CASSGPPYEQYF | TGTGCCAGCAGCGGTCCCCCCTACGAGCAGTACTTC
- | TRBJ2-5 | TRBV19 | TRBD2 | 14 | CASRPGLAGETQYF | TGTGCCAGTAGACCTGGACTAGCGGGTGAGACCCAGTACTTC
- | TRBJ1-1 | TRBV5-1 | - | 13 | CASSLDRTVRAFF | TGCGCCAGCAGCTTGGATCGCACGGTGAGAGCTTTCTTT
- | TRBJ2-1 | TRBV5-4 | TRBD1 | 15 | CASSWGQGENNEQFF | TGTGCCAGCAGCTGGGGACAGGGGGAAAACAATGAGCAGTTCTTC
- | TRBJ2-3 | TRBV5-1 | - | 15 | CASSDGRVITDTQYF | TGCGCCAGCAGCGACGGCCGGGTAATCACAGATACGCAGTATTTT
- | TRBJ2-1 | TRBV2 | TRBD2 | 13 | CASTGLAGDEQFF | TGTGCCAGCACCGGACTAGCGGGAGATGAGCAGTTCTTC
- | TRBJ2-2 | TRBV7-6 | TRBD1 | 14 | CASSLVDRAGELFF | TGTGCCAGCAGCTTAGTAGACAGGGCCGGGGAGCTGTTTTTT
few | TRBJ1-4 | TRBV5-1 | - | 15 | CASSLVGDSWGKLFF | TGCGCCAGCAGCTTGGTGGGGGACTCCTGGGGGAAACTGTTTTTT
- | TRBJ1-4 | TRBV6-5 | - | 16 | CASSYSIQGGNEKLFF | TGTGCCAGCAGTTACTCGATACAGGGAGGGAATGAAAAACTGTTTTTT
- | TRBJ1-5 | TRBV28 | - | 14 | CASSLRGVNQPQHF | TGTGCCAGCAGTTTAAGGGGGGTCAATCAGCCCCAGCATTTT
- | TRBJ1-3 | TRBV15 | - | 17 | CATSRDRFTSSGNTIYF | TGTGCCACCAGCAGAGATCGTTTTACGAGCTCTGGAAACACCATATATTTT
once | TRBJ2-1 | TRBV18 | TRBD2 | 19 | CASSRIAGGPSTPYNEQFF | TGTGCCAGCTCCCGGATAGCGGGAGGGCCTTCCACGCCCTACAATGAGCAGTTCTTC
- | TRBJ2-2 | TRBV18 | - | 15 | CASPRGAGNTGELFF | TGTGCCAGCCCACGGGGGGCTGGGAACACCGGGGAGCTGTTTTTT
- | TRBJ2-3 | TRBV7-6 | - | 13 | CASSFLNTDTQYF | TGTGCCAGCAGCTTCCTTAACACAGATACGCAGTATTTT
- | TRBJ2-7 | TRBV5-8 | - | 15 | CASSHQGLRTYEQYF | TGTGCCAGCAGCCACCAGGGGCTCCGCACCTACGAGCAGTACTTC
- | TRBJ2-1 | TRBV7-7 | - | 14 | CASSLTPGLGEQFF | TGTGCTAGCAGCCTGACGCCGGGGCTGGGGGAGCAGTTCTTC
once | TRBJ1-1 | TRBV27 | TRBD1 | 18 | CASSDLRGQGRLNTEAFF | TGTGCCAGCAGCGACCTCCGGGGACAGGGGAGACTGAACACTGAAGCTTTCTTT
few | TRBJ1-1 | TRBV7-8 | - | 13 | CASSLDSYTEAFF | TGTGCCAGCAGCTTAGACAGCTACACTGAAGCTTTCTTT
- | TRBJ2-7 | TRBV28 | TRBD2 | 12 | CASSGGGREQYF | TGTGCCAGCTCGGGAGGGGGGCGGGAGCAGTACTTC
- | TRBJ2-4 | TRBV5-1 | TRBD2 | 15 | CASSFNLAGGVFQYF | TGCGCCAGCAGTTTTAATTTAGCGGGAGGAGTCTTTCAGTACTTC
once | TRBJ2-2 | TRBV28 | - | 12 | CASSFFTGELFF | TGTGCCAGCAGTTTTTTCACCGGGGAGCTGTTTTTT
- | TRBJ2-7 | TRBV6-6 | - | 16 | CASSIPPGTGTYEQYF | TGTGCCAGCAGTATACCCCCAGGGACGGGGACCTACGAGCAGTACTTC
- | TRBJ2-1 | TRBV18 | TRBD2 | 15 | CASSGRDYSYNEQFF | TGTGCCAGCTCAGGCCGGGACTACTCCTACAATGAGCAGTTCTTC
- | TRBJ1-1 | TRBV6-1 | - | 17 | CASSGTGTDPRDTEAFF | TGTGCCAGCAGTGGAACCGGGACGGATCCTCGTGACACTGAAGCTTTCTTT
- | TRBJ2-5 | TRBV27 | - | 14 | CASSLSTGQETQYF | TGTGCCAGCAGTTTGAGCACAGGGCAGGAGACCCAGTACTTC
- | TRBJ1-5 | TRBV28 | - | 15 | CASRNLGRSNQPQHF | TGTGCCAGCAGGAACCTGGGGAGAAGCAATCAGCCCCAGCATTTT
- | TRBJ1-2 | TRBV7-3 | TRBD1 | 16 | CASSLRGGQPFYGYTF | TGTGCCAGCAGCTTAAGAGGGGGACAGCCCTTCTATGGCTACACCTTC
- | TRBJ2-1 | TRBV9 | TRBD1 | 13 | CASSVDRGNEQFF | TGTGCCAGCAGCGTAGACAGGGGGAATGAGCAGTTCTTC
few | TRBJ2-1 | TRBV9 | TRBD2 | 16 | CASSVSGTSGRVEQFF | TGTGCCAGCAGCGTAAGTGGGACTAGCGGGAGGGTGGAGCAGTTCTTC
once | TRBJ2-7 | TRBV5-4 | TRBD2 | 14 | CASSWTSGSYEQYF | TGTGCCAGCAGCTGGACTAGCGGCTCCTACGAGCAGTACTTC
- | TRBJ2-1 | TRBV11-2 | TRBD2 | 15 | CASSSGGRTGNEQFF | TGTGCCAGCAGCTCGGGGGGGAGGACGGGCAATGAGCAGTTCTTC
- | TRBJ2-7 | TRBV2 | - | 11 | CASSVADWQYF | TGTGCCAGCAGTGTAGCTGATTGGCAGTACTTC
few | TRBJ1-5 | TRBV2 | - | 13 | CATSRGGNQPQHF | TGTGCCACCTCCAGGGGAGGCAATCAGCCCCAGCATTTT
- | TRBJ2-5 | TRBV6-1 | - | 15 | CASSEAPLYQETQYF | TGTGCCAGCAGTGAAGCGCCACTGTACCAAGAGACCCAGTACTTC
once | TRBJ2-4 | TRBV5-1 | TRBD1 | 13 | CASSPGQGFDQYF | TGCGCCAGCAGCCCAGGACAGGGGTTTGATCAGTACTTC
- | TRBJ1-5 | TRBV11-2 | - | 13 | CASSLGPDQPQHF | TGTGCCAGCAGCCTGGGGCCTGATCAGCCCCAGCATTTT
- | TRBJ1-5 | TRBV7-8 | - | 13 | CASSPGSNQPQHF | TGTGCCAGCAGCCCAGGGAGCAATCAGCCCCAGCATTTT
- | TRBJ2-5 | TRBV9 | - | 15 | CASSVAPGVRETQYF | TGTGCCAGCAGCGTAGCTCCGGGAGTACGAGAGACCCAGTACTTC